This T cell receptor (beta chain) was sequenced for a study of blood T cell repertoires in COVID-19. Study-level information: Sources were T cells, B-cell-depleted T cells, or PBMCs; the material itself was cDNA or gDNA.

The authors' processing: Scientists estimated how many nucleated cells there were by amplifying reference gene primers. The data were produced by immunoSEQ multiplex PCR, yet TCRdb's version contains in-frame clones alone and is incomplete. That table gives V, J and clone size, and the DNA gave D and trimming. The repertoire has 230,000 or so clones, 90% of them found once; the top ten carry roughly 2%. With V trimmed by 3 bases and J by 6 bases, 8 bases remained unmatched. The CDR3 spans 15 residues. Germline V gene sequence: CDR1 LNHDA, CDR2 SQIVND (reference sequence). Those enrolled in Seattle joined during active infection and were followed longitudinally afterward.

The sequence was collected from an older woman with COVID-19, enrolled during active disease. The sequencing input was peripheral blood. The chain has TRBV19 and TRBJ2-1; 7 bases match TRBD2. The CDR3 DNA reads TGTGCCAGTAGTATGCTCCAGCGGGGAAGCAATGAGCAGTTCTTC. It codes for CASSMLQRGSNEQFF.